This T cell receptor beta chain was identified in a study of molecular identifiers for immune sequencing clone quantification. TCRdb reprocessed the PCR reads with MiXCR, giving one entry per CDR3 protein. The data show about half a million distinct CDR3 sequences, with around 25% seen just once and under 0.8% held by the top ten. As for this clonotype: An end of the junction does not agree with germline; a read error may underlie this.

The CDR3 loop spans 16 amino acids. This sequence originates from a human donor in good health. Some libraries in this study had Jurkat cell RNA spiked in. The V and J genes are TRBV12-3 or TRBV12-4 and TRBJ2-5; no firm D call. Material for sequencing was naive CD8+ T cells from blood, with Jurkat cell RNA spiked in. Subset reported: FACS-sorted CD8+CD4-CCR7+CD45RA+ naive T cells. The CDR3 nucleotides read TGTGCCACCAGTTTGGTGCCAGCCGAGTACCAAGAGACCCAGTACTTC. Protein sequence: CATSLVPAEYQETQYF.